These T cell receptor beta chains were read from a single sample in a study of T-cell reconstitution after alpha-beta-depleted transplantation in children. TCRdb reprocessed the PCR reads with MiXCR, giving one entry per CDR3 protein. This table holds about 400,000 distinct CDR3 sequences, 13% found once. This material consisted of PBMCs, taken from the stem cell graft. All receptors come from a human donor who donated a stem cell graft to a child with Fanconi anemia. Both conserved end residues are part of each CDR3. Fields, in order: J gene, V gene, D gene, clone size, CDR3 protein, CDR3 DNA. D genes are given only for firm matches. Clone sizes are given selectively: once, few, many, or a class where the clone is expanded.

TRBJ1-1	TRBV6-2/TRBV6-3	-	few	CASSYGINLEAFF	TGTGCCAGCAGTTACGGGATAAACCTAGAAGCTTTCTTT
TRBJ2-3	TRBV24-1	-	-	CATSSMGRGRDTDTQYF	TGTGCCACCAGTTCCATGGGGAGGGGGCGAGACACAGATACGCAGTATTTT
TRBJ1-5	TRBV5-1	-	-	CASSLLPFDGGPGNQPQHF	TGCGCCAGCAGCCTCCTTCCCTTTGACGGGGGCCCGGGCAATCAGCCCCAGCATTTT
TRBJ2-1	TRBV10-2	TRBD1	few	CASRPPGQNNEQFF	TGCGCCAGCAGACCACCGGGACAGAATAATGAGCAGTTCTTC
TRBJ1-5	TRBV12-3/TRBV12-4	-	many	CASSLGTATSGQPQHF	TGTGCCAGCAGTTTAGGGACCGCTACGAGTGGGCAGCCCCAGCATTTT
TRBJ1-5	TRBV20-1	-	-	CSARDVQGNTQPQHF	TGCAGTGCTAGAGATGTACAGGGTAACACTCAGCCCCAGCATTTT
TRBJ2-2	TRBV9	-	many	CASSPQINTGELFF	TGTGCCAGCAGCCCGCAGATTAACACCGGGGAGCTGTTTTTT
TRBJ2-1	TRBV7-9	TRBD1	few	CASQQGANNEQFF	TGTGCCAGCCAACAGGGGGCGAACAATGAGCAGTTCTTC
TRBJ1-5	TRBV12-3/TRBV12-4	-	many	CASSSDMSPYSNQPQHF	TGTGCCAGCAGTTCGGACATGTCCCCCTATAGCAATCAGCCCCAGCATTTT
TRBJ2-3	TRBV6-5	-	many	CASSAIFEQGDTQYF	TGTGCCAGCAGCGCGATTTTCGAGCAGGGAGATACGCAGTATTTT
TRBJ2-5	TRBV25-1	-	few	CASSAEDPQETQYF	TGTGCCAGCAGTGCAGAAGACCCACAAGAGACCCAGTACTTC
TRBJ2-2	TRBV12-3/TRBV12-4	-	few	CASSPTVRTGELFF	TGTGCCAGCAGTCCCACTGTGAGGACCGGGGAGCTGTTTTTT
TRBJ1-4	TRBV29-1	-	many	CSARQDTNEKLFF	TGCAGCGCCCGACAGGACACGAATGAAAAACTGTTTTTT
TRBJ2-3	TRBV5-8	TRBD1	few	CASIRQGAASGTQYF	TGTGCCAGCATCAGACAGGGGGCAGCGAGTGGTACGCAGTATTTT
TRBJ1-2	TRBV7-2	TRBD1	-	CASSSRTGTYGYTF	TGTGCCAGCAGCTCGCGGACAGGGACTTATGGCTACACCTTC
TRBJ2-3	TRBV2	TRBD1	-	CASSPPGTVSTDTQYF	TGTGCCAGCAGTCCACCCGGGACAGTGAGCACAGATACGCAGTATTTT
TRBJ1-1	TRBV18	-	few	CASSPAGRKGTEAFF	TGTGCCAGCTCACCGGCAGGTAGAAAAGGGACTGAAGCTTTCTTT
TRBJ1-2	TRBV10-3	-	-	CAISESNREEGYTF	TGTGCCATCAGTGAGTCGAACAGGGAGGAGGGCTACACCTTC
TRBJ2-3	TRBV20-1	-	-	CSARDRVGTDTQYF	TGCAGTGCTAGAGATCGTGTTGGGACAGATACGCAGTATTTT
TRBJ1-3	TRBV4-3	-	few	CASSQEARGFSGNTIYF	TGCGCCAGCAGCCAAGAAGCCAGGGGTTTCTCTGGAAACACCATATATTTT
TRBJ2-5	TRBV28	-	many	CASSSQGRNQETQYF	TGTGCCAGCAGTTCCCAGGGACGGAACCAAGAGACCCAGTACTTC
TRBJ2-5	TRBV5-7	TRBD1	few	CASSFGQGVETQYF	TGTGCCAGCAGCTTCGGGCAGGGGGTAGAGACCCAGTACTTC